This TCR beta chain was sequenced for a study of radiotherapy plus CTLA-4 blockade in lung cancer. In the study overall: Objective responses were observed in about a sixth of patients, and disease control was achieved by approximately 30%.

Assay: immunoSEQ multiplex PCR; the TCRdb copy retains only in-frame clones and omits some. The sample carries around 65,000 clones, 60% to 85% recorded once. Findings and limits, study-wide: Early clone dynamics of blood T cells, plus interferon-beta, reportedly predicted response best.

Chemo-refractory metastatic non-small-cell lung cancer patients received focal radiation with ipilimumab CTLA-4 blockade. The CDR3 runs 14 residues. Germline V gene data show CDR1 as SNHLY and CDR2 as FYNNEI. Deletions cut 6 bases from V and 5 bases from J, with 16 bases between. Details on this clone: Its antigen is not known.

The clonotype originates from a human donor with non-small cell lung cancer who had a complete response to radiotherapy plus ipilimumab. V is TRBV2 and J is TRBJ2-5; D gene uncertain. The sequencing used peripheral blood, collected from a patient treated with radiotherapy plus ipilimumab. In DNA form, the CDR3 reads TGTGCCAGCAGAGGACGCGAGCTTGTTGAGACCCAGTACTTC. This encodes CASRGRELVETQYF.